The rows below give T cell receptor beta chains drawn from one sample of a study of blood T cell repertoires in COVID-19. Data came from immunoSEQ multiplex PCR; TCRdb stores just in-frame clones and leaves some out. The sample lists over 200,000 clones; 85% to 90% were seen once. The sample was peripheral blood. The receptor source for this set is a man older than 75 with acute or convalescent COVID-19. Each CDR3 is given with its conserved first and last residue. A D gene is named only where the DNA matches it firmly. Rows give clone size only sometimes, using once, few, many, or a class for an expanded clone.

NA	TRBD1	TRBV28	TRBJ2-1	CASRTPGTGITNEQFF	TGTGCCAGCAGGACCCCTGGGACAGGGATTACAAATGAGCAGTTCTTC
NA	NA	TRBV20-1	TRBJ2-1	CSAPRRDEQFF	TGCAGTGCTCCTAGACGGGATGAGCAGTTCTTC
NA	NA	TRBV2	TRBJ2-5	CASTSQGSQETQYF	TGTGCCAGCACTTCACAGGGAAGTCAGGAGACCCAGTACTTC
once	TRBD1	TRBV19	TRBJ2-2	CASSPGQGANTGELFF	TGTGCCAGTAGTCCGGGGCAGGGGGCGAACACCGGGGAGCTGTTTTTT
NA	NA	TRBV30	TRBJ2-3	CAWGRELLSTDTQYF	TGTGCCTGGGGGCGGGAATTACTTAGCACAGATACGCAGTATTTT
once	TRBD2	TRBV15	TRBJ2-1	CATSRFSGNYNEQFF	TGTGCCACCAGCAGATTTAGCGGGAACTACAATGAGCAGTTCTTC
NA	TRBD2	TRBV6-4	TRBJ2-1	CASSRTSGYEQFF	TGTGCCAGCAGTCGGACTAGCGGTTATGAGCAGTTCTTC
NA	TRBD1	TRBV24-1	TRBJ2-1	CATRVTGSNEQFF	TGTGCCACCAGGGTGACAGGGAGCAATGAGCAGTTCTTC
NA	TRBD2	TRBV19	TRBJ2-1	CASSTGLGGNEQFF	TGTGCCAGTAGTACCGGACTAGGAGGCAATGAGCAGTTCTTC
NA	TRBD1	TRBV7-9	TRBJ1-1	CASSFAGGRNTEAFF	TGTGCCAGCAGCTTTGCAGGGGGCAGGAACACTGAAGCTTTCTTT
NA	TRBD2	TRBV9	TRBJ2-3	CASSPSGTTSTDTQYF	TGTGCCAGCAGTCCTAGCGGGACTACTAGCACAGATACGCAGTATTTT
NA	NA	TRBV4-2	TRBJ1-2	CASSHPRTRDGYTF	TGTGCCAGCAGCCATCCCCGGACGAGGGATGGCTACACCTTC
NA	NA	TRBV7-6	TRBJ1-5	CASSLRQGLNQPQHF	TGTGCCAGCAGCTTAAGGCAGGGACTAAATCAGCCCCAGCATTTT
NA	NA	TRBV30	TRBJ1-3	CAWSTGSSGNTIYF	TGTGCCTGGAGTACGGGAAGCTCTGGAAACACCATATATTTT
NA	TRBD1	TRBV28	TRBJ2-1	CASSSRTGVQFF	TGTGCCAGCAGTTCCCGGACAGGGGTGCAGTTCTTC
NA	TRBD2	TRBV11-2	TRBJ2-7	CASSLEGGRSYEQYF	TGTGCCAGCAGCTTAGAGGGCGGGAGGTCCTACGAGCAGTACTTC
NA	NA	TRBV29-1	TRBJ2-7	CSVIPGSEQYF	TGCAGCGTTATCCCGGGATCCGAGCAGTACTTC
few	TRBD1	TRBV27	TRBJ2-7	CASSLRTGGGYEQYF	TGTGCCAGCAGTCTCAGGACAGGGGGGGGCTACGAGCAGTACTTC
once	TRBD1	TRBV28	TRBJ2-7	CASREISGGYEQYF	TGTGCCAGCAGAGAGATCTCAGGGGGTTACGAGCAGTACTTC
NA	TRBD1	TRBV3-1/TRBV3-2	TRBJ1-4	CASSPTGGAGIGEKLFF	TGTGCCAGCAGCCCGACAGGGGGCGCGGGAATCGGTGAAAAACTGTTTTTT
NA	TRBD1	TRBV19	TRBJ2-2	CASTRQGANTGELFF	TGTGCCAGTACCCGACAGGGGGCTAACACCGGGGAGCTGTTTTTT
NA	TRBD2	TRBV27	TRBJ2-1	CASSFPRTSGNYNEQFF	TGTGCCAGCAGTTTCCCGAGGACTAGCGGGAACTACAATGAGCAGTTCTTC
NA	TRBD2	TRBV19	TRBJ2-1	CASSMGSLAVYNEQFF	TGTGCCAGTAGTATGGGGTCGCTAGCGGTGTACAATGAGCAGTTCTTC
once	TRBD1	TRBV19	TRBJ1-1	CASGIKGARTEAFF	TGTGCCAGTGGGATAAAGGGGGCACGGACTGAAGCTTTCTTT
NA	TRBD1	TRBV19	TRBJ1-1	CASSIGTGGTEAFF	TGTGCCAGTAGTATAGGGACAGGGGGCACTGAAGCTTTCTTT
once	TRBD1	TRBV10-1	TRBJ2-7	CASSAQTGGAYEQYF	TGCGCCAGCAGTGCCCAGACAGGGGGCGCGTACGAGCAGTACTTC
NA	NA	TRBV18	TRBJ1-1	CASSPQRDTEAFF	TGTGCCAGCTCACCACAACGGGACACTGAAGCTTTCTTT
NA	NA	TRBV5-1	TRBJ2-2	CASSLRAIDASGELFF	TGCGCCAGCAGCTTGCGAGCGATAGACGCGTCCGGGGAGCTGTTTTTT
NA	TRBD2	TRBV28	TRBJ2-3	CASRASGYTDTQYF	TGTGCCAGCAGAGCTAGCGGTTACACAGATACGCAGTATTTT
NA	NA	TRBV20-1	TRBJ1-4	CSASKGQGSNEKLFF	TGCAGTGCTAGTAAAGGGCAGGGGTCTAATGAAAAACTGTTTTTT
few	TRBD1	TRBV18	TRBJ1-3	CASSPSQGVSGNTIYF	TGTGCCAGCTCACCGTCGCAGGGGGTCTCTGGAAACACCATATATTTT
NA	TRBD2	TRBV19	TRBJ2-2	CASTATSIVLAGELFF	TGTGCCAGTACCGCGACTAGCATCGTTTTGGCCGGGGAGCTGTTTTTT
NA	NA	TRBV6-6	TRBJ2-7	CASSRVSTGGSTYEQYF	TGTGCCAGCAGTCGAGTGTCGACAGGCGGGTCAACCTACGAGCAGTACTTC
NA	NA	TRBV4-1	TRBJ2-3	CASSVTGGELDTQYF	TGCGCCAGCAGCGTTACAGGGGGGGAGCTGGATACGCAGTATTTT
NA	NA	TRBV18	TRBJ2-5	CASSRNKGGETQYF	TGTGCCAGCTCACGAAACAAGGGCGGGGAGACCCAGTACTTC
once	NA	TRBV29-1	TRBJ2-1	CSVRETNYNEQFF	TGCAGCGTTCGGGAAACGAACTACAATGAGCAGTTCTTC
NA	NA	TRBV10-3	TRBJ1-4	CAISEPGTGDEKLFF	TGTGCCATCAGTGAGCCCGGGACGGGGGATGAAAAACTGTTTTTT